These T cell receptor beta chains were read from a single sample in a study of regulatory T cells in long-lasting Graves disease. TCRdb analysed the multiplex PCR reads with MiXCR anew, one entry per CDR3 protein. The sample contains about 610,000 distinct CDR3 sequences, roughly 16% of which appear only once. This sample also belongs to another study, concerning T cells in Graves' hyperthyroidism and ophthalmopathy.

The sample consisted of peripheral blood mononuclear cells (PBMCs), taken at new diagnosis, from a patient treated with antithyroid drugs. These receptor sequences come from a man between 18 and 35 years old with Graves disease. CDR3s include the opening cysteine and the closing phenylalanine or tryptophan. D genes are given only for firm matches. Clone size appears in some rows only: once, few, many, or a class for an expanded clone.

size: few; J: TRBJ2-1; D: TRBD2; V: TRBV6-1; DNA: TGTGCCAGCAGCTTTCCGGGACTAGGCGGTGAGCAGTTCTTC; CDR3: CASSFPGLGGEQFF
size: many; J: TRBJ1-3; D: .; V: TRBV12-3/TRBV12-4; DNA: TGTGCCAGCAGCCGCAGTGGGAGCTTCTCTGGAAACACCATATATTTT; CDR3: CASSRSGSFSGNTIYF
size: many; J: TRBJ1-1; D: .; V: TRBV30; DNA: TGTGCCTGGAGCCCGGACTACCCGGGGACTGAAGCTTTCTTT; CDR3: CAWSPDYPGTEAFF
size: many; J: TRBJ1-6; D: TRBD1; V: TRBV3-1; DNA: TGTGCCAGCAGCCAACCCCTGGGACAGTTTAATTCACCCCTCCACTTT; CDR3: CASSQPLGQFNSPLHF
size: many; J: TRBJ2-1; D: TRBD2; V: TRBV5-1; DNA: TGCGCCAGCAGCTCCCTCCCTTCGGGTAGCGGGAGTGGCAATGAGCAGTTCTTC; CDR3: CASSSLPSGSGSGNEQFF
size: few; J: TRBJ2-1; D: TRBD2; V: TRBV28; DNA: TGTGCCAGCAGTTTATATTGGACTAGCGGGAGGGACTACGATGAGCAGTTCTTC; CDR3: CASSLYWTSGRDYDEQFF
size: many; J: TRBJ2-1; D: .; V: TRBV6-1; DNA: TGTGCCAGCAGAAGGGGAGAGTACAATGAGCAGTTCTTC; CDR3: CASRRGEYNEQFF
size: many; J: TRBJ1-4; D: .; V: TRBV20-1; DNA: TGCAGTGCTCCTCCGGACGGCGCAATTAATGAAAAACTGTTTTTT; CDR3: CSAPPDGAINEKLFF
size: few; J: TRBJ2-7; D: .; V: TRBV12-3/TRBV12-4; DNA: TGTGCCAGCAGGTTAGGTGGCGAGAGCTCCTACGAGCAGTACTTC; CDR3: CASRLGGESSYEQYF
size: .; J: TRBJ1-6; D: .; V: TRBV20-1; DNA: TGCAGTGCGATCGTGGGACGTCCGAATTCACCCCTCCACTTT; CDR3: CSAIVGRPNSPLHF
size: many; J: TRBJ1-1; D: .; V: TRBV5-1; DNA: TGCGCCAGCAGCTTGTTGGAGGGCCGGGGGACTGAAGCTTTCTTT; CDR3: CASSLLEGRGTEAFF
size: few; J: TRBJ2-1; D: TRBD2; V: TRBV13; DNA: TGTGCCAGCAGCCCCGGGACTAGCTTCCATGAGCAGTTCTTC; CDR3: CASSPGTSFHEQFF
size: .; J: TRBJ1-2; D: TRBD1; V: TRBV5-1; DNA: TGCGCCAGCAGCTTGAGGGACGGCAGGACAGGGGGCAACTATGGCTACACCTTC; CDR3: CASSLRDGRTGGNYGYTF
size: many; J: TRBJ2-5; D: TRBD1; V: TRBV28; DNA: TGTGCCAGCAGTTCTACAGGGGGCGTAGAGACCCAGTACTTC; CDR3: CASSSTGGVETQYF
size: .; J: TRBJ2-3; D: TRBD2; V: TRBV4-1; DNA: TGCGCCAGCAGCCAACCGATTAGCGGGATTACAGATACGCAGTATTTT; CDR3: CASSQPISGITDTQYF
size: many; J: TRBJ2-1; D: .; V: TRBV27; DNA: TGTGCCAGCAGTCCCAACCTTCAGGGGGGGTCCTACAATGAGCAGTTCTTC; CDR3: CASSPNLQGGSYNEQFF
size: few; J: TRBJ2-7; D: TRBD1; V: TRBV6-1; DNA: TGTGCCAGCAGTCTCCCGACCGGGACAGGGACCGAGCAGTACTTC; CDR3: CASSLPTGTGTEQYF
size: few; J: TRBJ2-4; D: TRBD2; V: TRBV13; DNA: TGTGCCAGCAGCTCCGACGGACTAGCGGGGTGGGGAAGGACCAAAAACATTCAGTACTTC; CDR3: CASSSDGLAGWGRTKNIQYF
size: few; J: TRBJ2-7; D: TRBD2; V: TRBV29-1; DNA: TGCAGCGTAAAGACTAGCGGGAGCATATACGAGCAGTACTTC; CDR3: CSVKTSGSIYEQYF
size: few; J: TRBJ1-1; D: TRBD1; V: TRBV7-9; DNA: TGTGCCAGCAAGAAGACAGGGGGTATGTTCTTT; CDR3: CASKKTGGMFF
size: .; J: TRBJ1-1; D: .; V: TRBV4-1; DNA: TGCGCCAGCAGCCAAGAGCCTTCAGGAAACACTGAAGCTTTCTTT; CDR3: CASSQEPSGNTEAFF
size: few; J: TRBJ2-1; D: .; V: TRBV5-6; DNA: TGTGCCAGCAGCCCCGCTAGCACCCTAGGGCAGTTCTTC; CDR3: CASSPASTLGQFF
size: many; J: TRBJ2-7; D: TRBD2; V: TRBV20-1; DNA: TGCAGTGCTAGAGATCTCCTAGCGGGAGGGACCTACGAGCAGTACTTC; CDR3: CSARDLLAGGTYEQYF
size: many; J: TRBJ2-1; D: .; V: TRBV5-1; DNA: TGCGCCAGCAGCTTGGGAAGCTCGGTTACTACCAATGAGCAGTTCTTC; CDR3: CASSLGSSVTTNEQFF
size: .; J: TRBJ1-4; D: .; V: TRBV6-1; DNA: TGTGCCACCCAAAGGGATCACAGGGTCTCTAATGAAAAACTGTTTTTT; CDR3: CATQRDHRVSNEKLFF
size: many; J: TRBJ1-2; D: .; V: TRBV6-1; DNA: TGTGCCAGCAGTGAAGCTAGCTGGACGAACTATGGCTACACCTTC; CDR3: CASSEASWTNYGYTF
size: many; J: TRBJ2-7; D: TRBD1; V: TRBV5-1; DNA: TGCGCCAGCAGCATGGGACAGGTGAGCTACGAGCAGTACTTC; CDR3: CASSMGQVSYEQYF
size: .; J: TRBJ2-4; D: .; V: TRBV20-1; DNA: TGCAGTGCTCCGGAGGGAAGGGGTACCAAAAACATTCAGTACTTC; CDR3: CSAPEGRGTKNIQYF
size: few; J: TRBJ1-1; D: .; V: TRBV9; DNA: TGTGCCAGCAGCGTAGCTGTCGTGAACACTGAAGCTTTCTTT; CDR3: CASSVAVVNTEAFF
size: .; J: TRBJ1-1; D: TRBD1; V: TRBV6-1; DNA: TGTGCCAGCAGTGAATGGGACAGGCGAGCTTTCTTT; CDR3: CASSEWDRRAFF
size: many; J: TRBJ2-3; D: TRBD2; V: TRBV2; DNA: TGTGCCAGCAGTGATCTGGCTAGCGGGCTCGATACGCAGTATTTT; CDR3: CASSDLASGLDTQYF
size: many; J: TRBJ2-3; D: TRBD2; V: TRBV6-1; DNA: TGTGCCAGCCGTCGGACTAGCGGGAGCTCGGGCACAGATACGCAGTATTTT; CDR3: CASRRTSGSSGTDTQYF
size: .; J: TRBJ2-7; D: TRBD2; V: TRBV5-1; DNA: TGCGCCAGCAGCTCTGCTAGCGGGAGCTCTTACGAGCAGTACTTC; CDR3: CASSSASGSSYEQYF
size: .; J: TRBJ2-3; D: .; V: TRBV11-2; DNA: TGTGCCAGCAGCTCGGCCTACGGGAGTCGAACGCAGTATTTT; CDR3: CASSSAYGSRTQYF
size: many; J: TRBJ1-2; D: .; V: TRBV12-3/TRBV12-4; DNA: TGTGCCAGCAGTTTAAGTTGGGCAGGGCGATATGGCTACACCTTC; CDR3: CASSLSWAGRYGYTF
size: many; J: TRBJ2-5; D: .; V: TRBV7-3; DNA: TGTGCCAGCAGCTTACTTGGGGCTCGAGAGACCCAGTACTTC; CDR3: CASSLLGARETQYF
size: .; J: TRBJ2-1; D: .; V: TRBV5-5; DNA: TGTGCCAGCAGCTTGGAACTAGCAGGGCCGCGGTTCTTC; CDR3: CASSLELAGPRFF
size: .; J: TRBJ2-3; D: .; V: TRBV12-3/TRBV12-4; DNA: TGTGCCAGCAGTCTGGGGGCCCTCACAGATACGCAGTATTTT; CDR3: CASSLGALTDTQYF
size: many; J: TRBJ2-3; D: .; V: TRBV3-1; DNA: TGTGCCAGCAGCCTGAACCCAGCAGATACGCAGTATTTT; CDR3: CASSLNPADTQYF
size: few; J: TRBJ1-2; D: TRBD1; V: TRBV15; DNA: TGTGCCACCAGCAGGGACAGGTTTTCAAACTATGGCTACACCTTC; CDR3: CATSRDRFSNYGYTF
size: many; J: TRBJ2-5; D: .; V: TRBV27; DNA: TGTGCCAGCAGTCCCAGGGATGGGGAGACCCAGTACTTC; CDR3: CASSPRDGETQYF
size: .; J: TRBJ1-2; D: TRBD1; V: TRBV13; DNA: TGTGCCAGCAGCTTTTACGAGGGGGCGTATGGCTACACCTTC; CDR3: CASSFYEGAYGYTF
size: many; J: TRBJ2-1; D: .; V: TRBV11-1; DNA: TGTGCCAGCAGCTTGAGTAGGACAGTCAATGAGCAGTTCTTC; CDR3: CASSLSRTVNEQFF
size: few; J: TRBJ2-1; D: TRBD2; V: TRBV3-1; DNA: TGTGCCAGCAGCCGTATAGGTGGGACTAGCGGGAGACGTGAGCAGTTCTTC; CDR3: CASSRIGGTSGRREQFF
size: many; J: TRBJ1-1; D: .; V: TRBV3-1; DNA: TGTGCCAGCAGCCAAGATGCTGCAGGACCGTTAGCTTTCTTT; CDR3: CASSQDAAGPLAFF